The 18 T cell receptor beta chains in this list originate from one sample, sequenced in a study of lymphopenia after photon versus proton radiotherapy. Produced via immunoSEQ multiplex PCR; TCRdb's table is partial and in-frame only. The sample yields under 35,000 clones, 84% seen once. This sample comprised peripheral blood, obtained from a patient treated with proton-based radiotherapy. The receptor source for this set is a woman aged 65 to 85 with pancreatic cancer.

CDR3 region: CASSYGLAGGTGELFF. As DNA, the CDR3 is TGTGCCAGCAGTTACGGACTAGCGGGCGGTACCGGGGAGCTGTTTTTT. The chain uses TRBV5-6 and TRBJ2-2; 11 bases line up with TRBD2. With 5 bases clipped from V and 5 bases from J, the junction kept 8 bases outside the gene matches. This CDR3 region has 16 residues. From germline, CDR1 is SGHDT and CDR2 YYEEEE.

The CDR3 region has the DNA TGTGCCAGCCGATCATTGGACAGTCATGGCTACACCTTC. Translating gives CASRSLDSHGYTF. V usage is TRBV11-2 and J usage is TRBJ1-2; tentative D call: TRBD1 (6 bases). CDR1 SGHAT and CDR2 FQNNGV come from the germline V gene. This CDR3 is built from 13 residues. Trimming removed 8 bases at V and 6 bases at J, with 16 bases between.

The genes are TRBV5-6 and TRBJ2-1, with a weak D call TRBD1 (5 bases). Trimming left V 4 bases short and J 4 bases short, with 18 bases between. CDR1 is SGHDT, CDR2 YYEEEE, per germline. This CDR3 contains 16 residues. In DNA, the CDR3 is TGTGCCAGCAGCCACTCCTGGGGCGCCGAATACAATGAGCAGTTCTTC. It codes for CASSHSWGAEYNEQFF.

V usage is TRBV5-1 and J usage is TRBJ1-1, with D uncertain. V was clipped by 5 bases and J by 0 bases, with 8 bases between them. The CDR3 totals 13 residues. Germline loops: CDR1 SGHRS, CDR2 YFSETQ. CDR3 in amino acids: CASSWQVNTEAFF. CDR3 coding DNA: TGCGCCAGCAGTTGGCAGGTGAACACTGAAGCTTTCTTT.

This rearrangement joins TRBV5-1 to TRBJ2-2; D is possibly TRBD1 (6 bases). In germline, CDR1 is SGHRS, CDR2 YFSETQ. V was pared by 6 bases and J by 6 bases, with 15 bases between. CDR3 length: 14 residues. The CDR3 reads CASTTTGFSGELFF. The CDR3, as DNA: TGCGCCAGCACGACGACAGGCTTCTCCGGGGAGCTGTTTTTT.

This chain connects TRBV5-5 to TRBJ2-2; 10 bases fit TRBD1. Unmatched junction bases numbered 5, after V lost 4 bases and J lost 2 bases. CDR1 is SGHKS, CDR2 YYEKEE, per germline (reference sequence). This CDR3 has 16 residues. CDR3 sequence: CASSLGQGFNTGELFF. The CDR3 nucleotides read TGTGCCAGCAGCCTGGGACAGGGGTTTAACACCGGGGAGCTGTTTTTT.

The rearrangement links TRBV19 to TRBJ1-5, with 8 bases lining up with TRBD1. This CDR3 has 16 amino acids. Germline CDR1 LNHDA, CDR2 SQIVND (reference sequence). V dropped 6 bases and J dropped 2; count of bases not matched to a gene: 9. For the CDR3, the DNA is TGTGCCAGTAGGGACAGGGATTATGAGGGCAATCAGCCCCAGCATTTT. Its protein is CASRDRDYEGNQPQHF.

The CDR3 nucleotides read TGTGCCAGCAGGTCCGGGGGAGCCGAAGGGAGCACAGATACGCAGTATTTT. This gives the protein CASRSGGAEGSTDTQYF. The J gene is TRBJ2-3, the V gene TRBV28, with a tentative D call TRBD2 (6 bases). Germline V gene lookup returns CDR1 MDHEN and CDR2 SYDVKM. The CDR3 totals 17 residues. V was trimmed by 6 bases and J by 0 bases, leaving 19 bases between them. Drawing the rest from reference TRBV28 and TRBJ2-3, the complete variable domain is DVKVTQSSRYLVKRTGEKVFLECVQDMDHENMFWYRQDPGLGLRLIYFSYDVKMKEKGDIPEGYSVSREKKERFSLILESASTNQTSMYLCASRSGGAEGSTDTQYFGPGTRLTVL.

CDR3 DNA: TGTGCCAGCACCCCGGGACAGCTTAATGGCTACACCTTC. It yields the protein CASTPGQLNGYTF. The J gene is TRBJ1-2, the V gene TRBV6-5; 7 bases map to TRBD1. Germline V lookup: CDR1 MNHEY, CDR2 SVGAGI. V was clipped by 7 bases and J by 6 bases; unmatched bases: 8. The CDR3 runs 13 residues.

V and J are TRBV4-3 and TRBJ2-1; 11 bases fit TRBD2. This CDR3 is 18 amino acids long. V lost 3 bases to trimming and J lost 7 bases; unmatched junction nucleotides: 14. Germline CDR1 reads LGHNA; CDR2 reads YSLEER. The CDR3 coding sequence is TGCGCCAGCAGCCAGGACTTGACTAGCGGGATCTTTACAAATGAGCAGTTCTTC. It specifies CASSQDLTSGIFTNEQFF.

The chain carries TRBV4-2 and TRBJ1-1; 7 bases line up with TRBD1. The CDR3 totals 15 residues. Germline trimming cut 2 bases from V and 4 bases from J; bases unmatched to any gene: 7. CDR1 and CDR2 from the germline V gene are LGHNA and YNFKEQ. The chain's CDR3 is CASSQNIQGSTEAFF. In DNA form, the CDR3 reads TGTGCCAGCAGCCAAAACATACAGGGGTCCACTGAAGCTTTCTTT.

The CDR3 region has the DNA TGTGCCAGCAGTGATTTCAGACCTTACGAGCAGTACTTC. It encodes CASSDFRPYEQYF. This chain uses TRBV6-4 with TRBJ2-7; D uncertain. Deletions cut 3 bases from V and 4 bases from J, with 10 bases between. The CDR3 has 13 amino acids. Germline CDR1 reads MRHNA; CDR2 reads SNTAGT.

The chain uses TRBV19 and TRBJ2-7, with no clear D. In germline, CDR1 is LNHDA, CDR2 SQIVND (reference sequence). The CDR3 sequence is 17 residues long. V lost 6 bases and J lost 2, with 23 bases in between. The CDR3: CASSRIVSATGAYEQYF. CDR3 in DNA: TGTGCCAGTAGCCGCATTGTATCGGCCACTGGAGCCTACGAGCAGTACTTC.

The chain carries TRBV7-3 and TRBJ2-1, with D unresolved. The length of the CDR3 is 14 residues. Germline CDR1 is SGHTA and CDR2 is FQGTGA. The germline V and J ends were trimmed by 2 bases and 7 bases, with 12 bases remaining between them. CDR3 loop: CASSLFGPDNEQFF. The CDR3 DNA is TGTGCCAGCAGCTTATTTGGACCAGATAATGAGCAGTTCTTC.

The chain uses TRBV6-5 and TRBJ1-1; D remains ambiguous. V shed 4 bases and J shed 5 bases, with 5 bases lying between them. Germline CDR1 and CDR2: MNHEY and SVGAGI. This CDR3 comprises 11 residues. CDR3 residues: CASSWVTEAFF. The CDR3 nucleotides read TGTGCCAGCAGTTGGGTAACTGAAGCTTTCTTT.

The V and J genes are TRBV7-3 and TRBJ2-2; the match to TRBD2 covers 9 bases. This CDR3 has 15 amino acids. V lost 2 bases, J lost 7 bases, and 5 bases stayed unmatched. The germline gives CDR1 SGHTA, CDR2 FQGTGA. The CDR3 reads CASSLAGGWNGELFF. CDR3 nucleotides: TGTGCCAGCAGCTTAGCGGGAGGGTGGAACGGGGAGCTGTTTTTT. The full variable domain, its missing parts supplied by reference TRBV7-3 and TRBJ2-2, is GAGVSQTPSNKVTEKGKYVELRCDPISGHTALYWYRQSLGQGPEFLIYFQGTGAADDSGLPNDRFFAVRPEGSVSTLKIQRTERGDSAVYLCASSLAGGWNGELFFGEGSRLTVL.

This clone has a handful of counts. This chain links TRBV6-5 with TRBJ2-7; possibly TRBD2 for D (6 bases). The V gene's germline CDR1 is MNHEY and CDR2 SVGAGI. V was clipped by 6 bases and J by 2 bases, with 17 bases between them. The CDR3 loop spans 15 amino acids. CDR3 nucleotide sequence: TGTGCCAGCAGCCGCACCGGGACTCGAGCCTACGAGCAGTACTTC. Translation: CASSRTGTRAYEQYF.

This clone was counted only a few times. The chain couples TRBV4-3 to TRBJ1-3, with unresolved D. The V end was cut by 1 base, the J end by 0 bases, with 10 bases between. CDR1 LGHNA and CDR2 YSLEER come from the germline V gene. This CDR3 region has 16 residues. CDR3 protein: CASSQGTSSSGNTIYF. CDR3 sequence (DNA): TGCGCCAGCAGCCAAGGCACCAGCAGCTCTGGAAACACCATATATTTT.